This paragraph covers one TCR beta chain sequence. These data belong to a study of T cell clusters in autoimmune cytopenias. TRB was amplified from 250 ng of peripheral blood genomic DNA per sample. TRB was amplified by touch-down multiplex PCR, primer pools A and B combined. From the multiplex PCR reads, TCRdb lists one entry per CDR3 protein and no DNA. The sample includes about 14,000 distinct CDR3 sequences. The CDR3 is 15 amino acids. The germline V gene has CDR1 MNHEY and CDR2 SVGAGI. This same sample was also taken into another study, of T cell repertoires in aging, cancer and after chemotherapy. That paper states: Over several months to years, re-sampled healthy donor repertoires clearly shared clones. Compared with age-matched healthy donors, untreated hematological or solid cancer patients showed higher blood TCR clonality. Immunological memory after chemotherapy cannot be judged from the repertoire data.

Specimen: peripheral blood. This receptor was taken from a human donor in good health. The chain recombines TRBV6-5 with TRBJ2-2; no DNA is available, so the TRBD1 call from TCRdb remains unchecked. CDR3 amino acids: CASSYSDTRGGELFF.